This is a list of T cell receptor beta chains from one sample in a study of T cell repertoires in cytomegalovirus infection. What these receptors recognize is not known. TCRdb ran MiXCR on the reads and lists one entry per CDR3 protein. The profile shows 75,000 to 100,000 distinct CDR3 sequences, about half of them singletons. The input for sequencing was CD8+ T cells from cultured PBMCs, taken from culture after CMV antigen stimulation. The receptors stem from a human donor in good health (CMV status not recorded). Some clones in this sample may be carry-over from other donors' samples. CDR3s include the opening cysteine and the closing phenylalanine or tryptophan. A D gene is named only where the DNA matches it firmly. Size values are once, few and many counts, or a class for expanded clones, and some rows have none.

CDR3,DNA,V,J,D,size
CASSPWEREETQYF,TGCGCCAGCAGCCCCTGGGAGCGTGAGGAGACCCAGTACTTC,TRBV4-1,TRBJ2-5,-,-
CATSRDRTGNYGYTF,TGTGCCACCAGCAGAGACCGGACAGGGAACTATGGCTACACCTTC,TRBV15,TRBJ1-2,TRBD1,-
CASTLSRRQYF,TGTGCCAGCACCCTGAGCCGGCGGCAGTACTTC,TRBV7-2,TRBJ2-7,-,-
CASSRLANEQFF,TGTGCCAGTAGTCGACTAGCCAATGAGCAGTTCTTC,TRBV19,TRBJ2-1,TRBD2,few
CASSSPGTGPNTEAFF,TGTGCCAGCAGTTCCCCCGGGACAGGACCGAACACTGAAGCTTTCTTT,TRBV28,TRBJ1-1,TRBD1,once
CASSLVAGKSTDTQYF,TGTGCCAGCAGCTTAGTCGCAGGGAAGTCGACAGATACGCAGTATTTT,TRBV7-3,TRBJ2-3,-,few
CSAAQRGVASEQFF,TGCAGTGCTGCTCAGCGGGGGGTTGCTAGTGAGCAGTTCTTC,TRBV20-1,TRBJ2-1,TRBD2,-
CASSPGLGGYSSGNTIYF,TGTGCTAGCAGCCCGGGCCTGGGAGGGTACAGCTCTGGAAACACCATATATTTT,TRBV7-6,TRBJ1-3,-,-
CASSLVSRISGRPPSYNEQFF,TGTGCCAGCAGCTTAGTTTCCCGGATTAGCGGGAGGCCACCCTCCTACAATGAGCAGTTCTTC,TRBV7-6,TRBJ2-1,TRBD2,-
CASSYVTSGDEQFF,TGTGCCAGCAGTTATGTCACTAGTGGCGATGAGCAGTTCTTC,TRBV6-8,TRBJ2-1,-,once
CASSFVQPEAFF,TGTGCCAGCAGTTTTGTGCAGCCTGAAGCTTTCTTT,TRBV12-3/TRBV12-4,TRBJ1-1,-,few
CASSFSLQGRTGELFF,TGTGCCAGCAGCTTCTCCTTGCAGGGACGAACCGGGGAGCTGTTTTTT,TRBV5-5,TRBJ2-2,-,few
CASSLVAGGPGEQYF,TGTGCCAGCAGCTTAGTTGCGGGGGGGCCCGGCGAGCAGTACTTC,TRBV11-2,TRBJ2-7,TRBD2,-
CASSLVVGTHQETQYF,TGTGCCAGCAGCTTAGTTGTTGGGACTCACCAAGAGACCCAGTACTTC,TRBV7-6,TRBJ2-5,-,few
CASSLTGDRGTEAFF,TGTGCCAGCAGCTTAACGGGAGACAGGGGGACTGAAGCTTTCTTT,TRBV7-3,TRBJ1-1,TRBD1,few
CASSLAGGPTDTQYF,TGTGCCAGCAGCTTAGCGGGGGGGCCTACAGATACGCAGTATTTT,TRBV11-2,TRBJ2-3,TRBD2,once
CASSFLGLAGGSSYNEQFF,TGTGCCAGCAGTTTCCTTGGTCTAGCGGGGGGAAGCTCCTACAATGAGCAGTTCTTC,TRBV27,TRBJ2-1,TRBD2,-
CASTRGAEGPSTDTQYF,TGTGCCAGCACCCGCGGGGCGGAGGGACCTAGCACAGATACGCAGTATTTT,TRBV7-6,TRBJ2-3,-,-
CASSPGGFYEQYF,TGTGCCAGCAGCCCCGGCGGATTCTACGAGCAGTACTTC,TRBV7-8,TRBJ2-7,-,-
CASSEVSGLSSYEQYF,TGTGCCAGCAGTGAAGTTAGCGGGCTGAGCTCCTACGAGCAGTACTTC,TRBV6-1,TRBJ2-7,TRBD2,few
CASSLRVVSYEQYF,TGTGCCAGCAGCCTCCGGGTAGTAAGCTACGAGCAGTACTTC,TRBV28,TRBJ2-7,-,once
CASREPGQGARMQFF,TGTGCCAGCAGAGAGCCGGGACAGGGGGCGCGGATGCAGTTCTTC,TRBV6-2/TRBV6-3,TRBJ2-1,TRBD1,-